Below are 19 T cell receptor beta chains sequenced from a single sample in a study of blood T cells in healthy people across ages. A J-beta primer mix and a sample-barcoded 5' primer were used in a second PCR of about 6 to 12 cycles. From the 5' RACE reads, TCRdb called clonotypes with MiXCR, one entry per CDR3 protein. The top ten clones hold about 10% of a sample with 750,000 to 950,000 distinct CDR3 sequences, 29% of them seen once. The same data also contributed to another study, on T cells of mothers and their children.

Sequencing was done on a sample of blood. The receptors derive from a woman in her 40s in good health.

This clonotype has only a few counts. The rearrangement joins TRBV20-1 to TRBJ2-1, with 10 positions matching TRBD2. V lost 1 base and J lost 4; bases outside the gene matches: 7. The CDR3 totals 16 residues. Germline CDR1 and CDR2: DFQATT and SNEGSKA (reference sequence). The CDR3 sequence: CSARVITSGEYNEQFF. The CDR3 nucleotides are TGCAGTGCTAGAGTTATCACTAGCGGGGAGTACAATGAGCAGTTCTTC.

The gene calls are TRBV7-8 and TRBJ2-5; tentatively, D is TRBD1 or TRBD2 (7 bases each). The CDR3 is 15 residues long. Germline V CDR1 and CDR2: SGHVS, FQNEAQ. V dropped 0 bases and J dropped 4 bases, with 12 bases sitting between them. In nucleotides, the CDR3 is TGTGCCAGCAGCTTAGCGGGAGGGGGCCCAGAGACCCAGTACTTC. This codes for CASSLAGGGPETQYF.

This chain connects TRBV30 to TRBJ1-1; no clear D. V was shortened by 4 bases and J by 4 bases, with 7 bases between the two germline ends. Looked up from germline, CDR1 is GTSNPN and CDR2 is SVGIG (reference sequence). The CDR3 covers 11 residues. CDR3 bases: TGTGCCTGGACTTGGGGCACTGAAGCTTTCTTT. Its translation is CAWTWGTEAFF.

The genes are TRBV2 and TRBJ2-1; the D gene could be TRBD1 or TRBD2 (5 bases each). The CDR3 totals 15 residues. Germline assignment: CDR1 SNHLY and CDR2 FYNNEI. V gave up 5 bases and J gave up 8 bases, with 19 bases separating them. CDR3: CASSPFGTFTDEQFF. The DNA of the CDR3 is TGTGCCAGCAGTCCGTTCGGGACCTTCACCGATGAGCAGTTCTTC.

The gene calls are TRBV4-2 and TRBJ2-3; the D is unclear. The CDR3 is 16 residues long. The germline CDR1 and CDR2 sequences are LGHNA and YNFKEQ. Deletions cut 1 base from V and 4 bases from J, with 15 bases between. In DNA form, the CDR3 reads TGTGCCAGCAGCCAAGCATCAGTAGATGGCTCAGATACGCAGTATTTT. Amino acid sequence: CASSQASVDGSDTQYF.

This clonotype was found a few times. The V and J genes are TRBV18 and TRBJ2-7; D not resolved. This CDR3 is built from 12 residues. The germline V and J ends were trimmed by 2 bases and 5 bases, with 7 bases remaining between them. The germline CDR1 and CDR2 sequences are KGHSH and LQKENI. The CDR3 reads CASSPGSHEQYF. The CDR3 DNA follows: TGTGCCAGCTCACCAGGCAGCCACGAGCAGTACTTC.

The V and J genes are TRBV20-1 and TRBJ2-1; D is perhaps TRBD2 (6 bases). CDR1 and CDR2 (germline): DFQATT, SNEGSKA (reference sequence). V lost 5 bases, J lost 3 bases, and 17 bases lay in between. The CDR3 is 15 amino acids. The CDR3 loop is CSAGTSLSYYNEQFF. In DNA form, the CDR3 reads TGCAGTGCTGGCACTAGCCTCTCATACTACAATGAGCAGTTCTTC.

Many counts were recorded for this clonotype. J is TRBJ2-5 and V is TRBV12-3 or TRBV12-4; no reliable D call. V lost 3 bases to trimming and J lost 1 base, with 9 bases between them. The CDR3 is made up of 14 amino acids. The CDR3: CASSFVAIQETQYF. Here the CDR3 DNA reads TGTGCCAGCAGTTTCGTGGCGATCCAAGAGACCCAGTACTTC.

The CDR3 bases are TGTGCCAGCAGCGTAAAGACAGTTCACTTTGCTGGGACCAACGTCCTGACTTTC. Encoded protein: CASSVKTVHFAGTNVLTF. The chain links TRBV21-1 to TRBJ2-6; the DNA was not used to check the table's D call, TRBD1. TRBV21-1 is listed as a pseudogene. This CDR3 contains 18 residues.

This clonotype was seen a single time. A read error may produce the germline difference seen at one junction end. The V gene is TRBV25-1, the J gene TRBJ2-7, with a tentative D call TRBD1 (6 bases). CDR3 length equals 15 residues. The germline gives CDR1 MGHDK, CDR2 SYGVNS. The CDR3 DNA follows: TGTGCCAGCAGTGAGAACGCCAGGGGCTCCCACGAGCAGTACTTC. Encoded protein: CASSENARGSHEQYF.

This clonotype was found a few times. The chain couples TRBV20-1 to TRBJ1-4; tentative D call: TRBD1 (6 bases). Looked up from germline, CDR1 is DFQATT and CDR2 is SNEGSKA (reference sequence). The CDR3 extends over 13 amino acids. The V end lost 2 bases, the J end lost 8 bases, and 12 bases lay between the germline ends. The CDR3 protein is CSARQGPEEKLFF. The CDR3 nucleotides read TGCAGTGCTAGACAGGGGCCTGAGGAAAAACTGTTTTTT.

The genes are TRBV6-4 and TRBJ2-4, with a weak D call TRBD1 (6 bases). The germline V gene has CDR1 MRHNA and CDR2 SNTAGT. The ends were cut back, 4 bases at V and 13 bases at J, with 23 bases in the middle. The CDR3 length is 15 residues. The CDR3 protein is CASSAAGAHTGTQYF. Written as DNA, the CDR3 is TGTGCCAGCAGTGCGGCAGGGGCACACACAGGTACGCAGTACTTC.

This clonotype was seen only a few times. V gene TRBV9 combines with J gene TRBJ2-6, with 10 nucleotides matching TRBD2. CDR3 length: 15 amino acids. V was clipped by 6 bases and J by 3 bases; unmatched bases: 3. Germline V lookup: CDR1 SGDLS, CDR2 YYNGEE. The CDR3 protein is CASTSGGFGANVLTF. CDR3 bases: TGTGCCAGCACTAGCGGGGGTTTTGGGGCCAACGTCCTGACTTTC.

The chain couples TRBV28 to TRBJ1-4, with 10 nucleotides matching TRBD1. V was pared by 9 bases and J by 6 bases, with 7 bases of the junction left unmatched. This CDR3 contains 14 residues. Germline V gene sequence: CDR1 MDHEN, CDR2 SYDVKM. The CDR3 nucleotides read TGTGCCAGTGGGGGACAGGGGCTATATGAAAAACTGTTTTTT. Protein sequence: CASGGQGLYEKLFF.

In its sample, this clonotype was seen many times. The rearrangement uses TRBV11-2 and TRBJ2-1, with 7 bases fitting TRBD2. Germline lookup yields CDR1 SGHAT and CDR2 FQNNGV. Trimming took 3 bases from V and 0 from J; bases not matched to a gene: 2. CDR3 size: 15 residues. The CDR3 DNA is TGTGCCAGCAGCTTTGCGGGGGACTCCTACAATGAGCAGTTCTTC. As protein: CASSFAGDSYNEQFF.

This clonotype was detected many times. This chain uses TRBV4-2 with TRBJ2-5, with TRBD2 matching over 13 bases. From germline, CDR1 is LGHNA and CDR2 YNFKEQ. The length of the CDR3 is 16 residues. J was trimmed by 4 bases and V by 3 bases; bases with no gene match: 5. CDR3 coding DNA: TGTGCCAGCAGCCAGGAACTAGCGGGGGGGGGAGAGACCCAGTACTTC. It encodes CASSQELAGGGETQYF.

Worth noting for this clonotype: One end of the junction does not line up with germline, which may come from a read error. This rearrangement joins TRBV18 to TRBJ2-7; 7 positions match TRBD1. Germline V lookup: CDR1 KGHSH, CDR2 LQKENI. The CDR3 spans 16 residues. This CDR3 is CASSPAQGSTSYEHYF. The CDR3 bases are TGTGCCAGCTCACCGGCACAGGGGTCAACCTCCTACGAGCATTACTTC.

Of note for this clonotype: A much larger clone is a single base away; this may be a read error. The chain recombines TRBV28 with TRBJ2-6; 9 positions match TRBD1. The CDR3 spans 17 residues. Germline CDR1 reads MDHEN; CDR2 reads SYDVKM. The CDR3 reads CASTTGQGIPGANVRTF. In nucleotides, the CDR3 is TGTGCCAGCACCACGGGACAGGGAATACCTGGGGCCAACGTCCGGACTTTC.

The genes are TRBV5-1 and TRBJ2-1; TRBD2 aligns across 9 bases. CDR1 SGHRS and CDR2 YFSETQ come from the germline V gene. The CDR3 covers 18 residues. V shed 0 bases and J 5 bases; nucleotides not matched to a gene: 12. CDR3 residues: CASSLAWAGGPGNNEQFF. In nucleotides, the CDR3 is TGCGCCAGCAGCTTGGCCTGGGCGGGGGGGCCTGGGAACAATGAGCAGTTCTTC.